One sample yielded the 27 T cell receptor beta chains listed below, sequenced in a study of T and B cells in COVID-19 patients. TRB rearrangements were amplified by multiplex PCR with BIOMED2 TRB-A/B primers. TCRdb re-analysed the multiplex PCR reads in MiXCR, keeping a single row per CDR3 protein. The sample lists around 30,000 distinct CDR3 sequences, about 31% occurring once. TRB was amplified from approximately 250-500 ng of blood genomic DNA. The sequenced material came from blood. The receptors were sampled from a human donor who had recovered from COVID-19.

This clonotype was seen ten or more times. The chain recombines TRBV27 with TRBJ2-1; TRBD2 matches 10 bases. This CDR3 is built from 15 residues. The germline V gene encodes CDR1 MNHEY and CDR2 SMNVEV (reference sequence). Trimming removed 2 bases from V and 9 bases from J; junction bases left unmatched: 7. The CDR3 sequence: CASSLRTASGSEQFF. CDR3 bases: TGTGCCAGCAGTTTAAGAACTGCTAGCGGGAGTGAGCAGTTCTTC.

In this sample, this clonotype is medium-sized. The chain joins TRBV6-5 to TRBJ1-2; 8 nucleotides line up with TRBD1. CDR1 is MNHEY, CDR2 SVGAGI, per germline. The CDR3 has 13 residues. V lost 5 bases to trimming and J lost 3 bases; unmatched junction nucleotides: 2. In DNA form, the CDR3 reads TGTGCCAGCAGTCGGACAGGGCACTATGGCTACACCTTC. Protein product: CASSRTGHYGYTF.

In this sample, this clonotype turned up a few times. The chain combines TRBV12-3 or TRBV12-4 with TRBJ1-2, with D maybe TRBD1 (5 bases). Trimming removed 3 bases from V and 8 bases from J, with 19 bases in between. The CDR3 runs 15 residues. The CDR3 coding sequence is TGTGCCAGCAGTTTTGCTTTGGACACCGGGCTGGGCTACACCTTC. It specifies CASSFALDTGLGYTF.

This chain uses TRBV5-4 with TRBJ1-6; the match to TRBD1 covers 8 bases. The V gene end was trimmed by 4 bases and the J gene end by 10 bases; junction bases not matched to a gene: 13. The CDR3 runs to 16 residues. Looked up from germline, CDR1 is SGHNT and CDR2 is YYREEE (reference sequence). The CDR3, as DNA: TGTGCCAGCAGCCGCATTCCTGTTGACAGGGGCTCACCCCTCCACTTT. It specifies CASSRIPVDRGSPLHF.

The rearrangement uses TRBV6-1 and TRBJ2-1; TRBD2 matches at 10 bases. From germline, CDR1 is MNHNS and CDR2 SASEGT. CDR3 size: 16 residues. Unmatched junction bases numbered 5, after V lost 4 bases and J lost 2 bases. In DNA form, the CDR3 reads TGTGCCAGCAGTGGGAGCGGGGGGGCCGCCTACAATGAGCAGTTCTTC. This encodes CASSGSGGAAYNEQFF.

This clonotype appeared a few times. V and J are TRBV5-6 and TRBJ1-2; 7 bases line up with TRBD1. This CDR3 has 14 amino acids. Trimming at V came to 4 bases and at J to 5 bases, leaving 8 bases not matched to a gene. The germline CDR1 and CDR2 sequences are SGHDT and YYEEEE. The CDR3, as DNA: TGTGCCAGCAGCGCAACAGGGGTCGGATATGGCTACACCTTC. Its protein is CASSATGVGYGYTF.

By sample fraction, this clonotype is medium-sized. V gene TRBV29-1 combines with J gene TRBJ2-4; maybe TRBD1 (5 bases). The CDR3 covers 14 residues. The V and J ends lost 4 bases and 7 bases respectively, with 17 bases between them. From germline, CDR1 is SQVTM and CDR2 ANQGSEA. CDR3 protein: CSVGGQGATNIQYF. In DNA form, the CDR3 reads TGCAGCGTTGGAGGTCAGGGTGCAACCAACATTCAGTACTTC. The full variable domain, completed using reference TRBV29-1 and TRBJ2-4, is SAVISQKPSRDICQRGTSLTIQCQVDSQVTMMFWYRQQPGQSLTLIATANQGSEATYESGFVIDKFPISRPNLTFSTLTVSNMSPEDSSIYLCSVGGQGATNIQYFGAGTRLSVL.

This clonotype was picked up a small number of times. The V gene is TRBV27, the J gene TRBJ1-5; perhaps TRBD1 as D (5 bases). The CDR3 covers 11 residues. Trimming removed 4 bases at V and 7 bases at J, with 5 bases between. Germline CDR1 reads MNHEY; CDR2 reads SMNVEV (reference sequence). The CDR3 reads CASSWGQPQHF. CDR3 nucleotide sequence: TGTGCCAGCAGTTGGGGGCAGCCCCAGCATTTT.

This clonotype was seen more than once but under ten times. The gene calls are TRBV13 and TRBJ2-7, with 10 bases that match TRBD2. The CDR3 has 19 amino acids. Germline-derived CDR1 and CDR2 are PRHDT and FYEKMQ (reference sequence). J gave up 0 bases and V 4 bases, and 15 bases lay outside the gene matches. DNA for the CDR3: TGTGCCAGCAGCTCCGAAACTCCCTCACTAGCGGGAAACTCCTACGAGCAGTACTTC. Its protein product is CASSSETPSLAGNSYEQYF.

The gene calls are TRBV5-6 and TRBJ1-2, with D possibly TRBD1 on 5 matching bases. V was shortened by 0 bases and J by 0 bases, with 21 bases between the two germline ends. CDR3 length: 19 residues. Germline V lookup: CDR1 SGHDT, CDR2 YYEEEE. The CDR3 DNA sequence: TGTGCCAGCAGCTTGGCCTTTACAGGCCTCGGTAAAGCTAACTATGGCTACACCTTC. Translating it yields CASSLAFTGLGKANYGYTF.

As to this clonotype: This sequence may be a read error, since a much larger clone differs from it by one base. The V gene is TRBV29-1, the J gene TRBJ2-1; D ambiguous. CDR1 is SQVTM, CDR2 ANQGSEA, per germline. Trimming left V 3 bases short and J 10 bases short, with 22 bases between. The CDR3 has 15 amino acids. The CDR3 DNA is TGCAGCGTTGAGTCCGCGACGGAGTTTACCTACGAGCAGTTCTTC. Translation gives CSVESATEFTYEQFF.

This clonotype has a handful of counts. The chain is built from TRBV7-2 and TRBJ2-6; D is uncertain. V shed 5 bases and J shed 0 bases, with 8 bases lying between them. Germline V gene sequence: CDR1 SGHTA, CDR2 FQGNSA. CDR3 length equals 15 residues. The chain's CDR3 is CASSTSYSGANVLTF. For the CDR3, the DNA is TGTGCCAGCAGCACCAGTTACTCTGGGGCCAACGTCCTGACTTTC.

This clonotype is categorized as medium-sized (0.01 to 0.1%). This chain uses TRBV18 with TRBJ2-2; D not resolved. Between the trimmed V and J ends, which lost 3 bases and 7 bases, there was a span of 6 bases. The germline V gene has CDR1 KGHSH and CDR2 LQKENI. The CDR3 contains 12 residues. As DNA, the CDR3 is TGTGCCAGCTCACCCTCCATCGGGGAGCTGTTTTTT. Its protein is CASSPSIGELFF.

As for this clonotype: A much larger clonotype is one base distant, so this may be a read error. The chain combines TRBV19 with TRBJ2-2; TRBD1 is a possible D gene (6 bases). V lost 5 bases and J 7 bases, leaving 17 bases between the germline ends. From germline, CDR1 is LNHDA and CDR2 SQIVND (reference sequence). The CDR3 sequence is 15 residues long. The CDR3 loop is CASSPLYRVDGELFF. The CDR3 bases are TGTGCCAGTAGTCCCCTCTACAGGGTTGACGGGGAGCTGTTTTTT.

The CDR3 protein is CASTQGGIGGYTF. The CDR3 coding sequence is TGTGCCAGCACGCAAGGGGGTATCGGTGGCTACACCTTC. The genes are TRBV6-5 and TRBJ1-2; perhaps TRBD1 as D (6 bases). Looked up from germline, CDR1 is MNHEY and CDR2 is SVGAGI. The germline V and J ends were trimmed by 7 bases and 7 bases, with 16 bases remaining between them. This CDR3 is 13 amino acids long.

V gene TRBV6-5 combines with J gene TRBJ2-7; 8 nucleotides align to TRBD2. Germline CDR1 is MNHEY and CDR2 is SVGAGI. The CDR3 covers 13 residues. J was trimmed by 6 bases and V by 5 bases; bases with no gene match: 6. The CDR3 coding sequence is TGTGCCAGCAGTGAGCGGGAGAGGCGCGAGCAGTACTTC. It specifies CASSERERREQYF.

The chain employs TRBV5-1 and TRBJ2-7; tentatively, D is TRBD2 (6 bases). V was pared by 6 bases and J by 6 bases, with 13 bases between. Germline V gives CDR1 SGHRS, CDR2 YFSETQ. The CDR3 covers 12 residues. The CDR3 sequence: CASNGLTGEQYF. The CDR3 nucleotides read TGCGCCAGCAACGGACTAACGGGCGAGCAGTACTTC.

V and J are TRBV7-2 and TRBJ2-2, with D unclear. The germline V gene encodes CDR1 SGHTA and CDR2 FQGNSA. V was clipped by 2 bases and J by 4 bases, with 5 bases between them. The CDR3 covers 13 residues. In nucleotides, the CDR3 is TGTGCCAGCAGCTTATTCGGCACCGGGGAGCTGTTTTTT. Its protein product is CASSLFGTGELFF.

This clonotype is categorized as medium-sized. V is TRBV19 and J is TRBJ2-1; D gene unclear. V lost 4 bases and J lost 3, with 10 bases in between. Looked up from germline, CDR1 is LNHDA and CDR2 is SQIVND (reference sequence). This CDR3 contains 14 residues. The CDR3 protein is CASSTPGYYNEQFF. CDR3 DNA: TGTGCCAGTAGTACCCCCGGATACTACAATGAGCAGTTCTTC.

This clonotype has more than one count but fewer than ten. CDR3 nucleotide sequence: TGTGCCAGCAGTCAGACACCCAGCTCCTACAATGAGCAGTTCTTC. This sequence encodes CASSQTPSSYNEQFF. The chain has TRBV6-5 and TRBJ2-1; D gene unclear. The CDR3 consists of 15 residues. Germline-derived CDR1 and CDR2 are MNHEY and SVGAGI. V dropped 5 bases and J dropped 0 bases, with 11 bases sitting between them.

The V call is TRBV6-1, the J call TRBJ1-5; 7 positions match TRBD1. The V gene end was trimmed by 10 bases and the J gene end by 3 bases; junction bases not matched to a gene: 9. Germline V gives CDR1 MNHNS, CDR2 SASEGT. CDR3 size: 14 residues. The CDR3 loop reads CAIEGALFNQPQHF. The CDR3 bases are TGTGCCATCGAGGGGGCGCTCTTCAATCAGCCCCAGCATTTT.

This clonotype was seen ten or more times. The CDR3 nucleotides are TGTGCCAGTAGTCCTCGGACACCTACTAATGAAAAACTGTTTTTT. This codes for CASSPRTPTNEKLFF. The chain employs TRBV19 and TRBJ1-4, with D perhaps matching TRBD1 (5 bases). Deletions cut 5 bases from V and 2 bases from J, with 12 bases between. CDR3 size: 15 residues. Germline V gene lookup returns CDR1 LNHDA and CDR2 SQIVND (reference sequence).

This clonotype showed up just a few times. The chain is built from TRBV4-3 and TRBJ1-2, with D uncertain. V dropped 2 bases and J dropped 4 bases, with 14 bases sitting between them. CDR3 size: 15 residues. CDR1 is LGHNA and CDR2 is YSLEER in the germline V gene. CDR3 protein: CASSQTIGESYGYTF. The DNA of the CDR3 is TGCGCCAGCAGCCAAACCATCGGGGAGAGCTATGGCTACACCTTC.

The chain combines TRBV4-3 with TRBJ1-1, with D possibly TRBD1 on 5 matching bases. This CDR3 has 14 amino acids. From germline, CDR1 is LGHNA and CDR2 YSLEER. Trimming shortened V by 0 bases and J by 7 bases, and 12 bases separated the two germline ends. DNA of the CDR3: TGCGCCAGCAGCCAAGACTCAGGGTCAGGTGAAGCTTTCTTT. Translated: CASSQDSGSGEAFF.

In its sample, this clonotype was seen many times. Here the CDR3 DNA reads TGTGCCAGCAGTTACTCGGGACGGGCAGATACGCAGTATTTT. Its translation: CASSYSGRADTQYF. The V call is TRBV6-2 or TRBV6-3, the J call TRBJ2-3; D might be TRBD1 or TRBD2, each matching 5 bases. The ends were cut back, 0 bases at V and 4 bases at J, with 8 bases in the middle. CDR1 is MNHEY and CDR2 is SVGEGT in the germline V gene. CDR3 size: 14 residues.

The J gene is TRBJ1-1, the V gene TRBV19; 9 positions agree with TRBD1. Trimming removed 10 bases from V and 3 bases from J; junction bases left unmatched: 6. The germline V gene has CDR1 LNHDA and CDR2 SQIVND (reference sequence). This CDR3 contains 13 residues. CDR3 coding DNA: TGTGCCACCAGGGACAGGGCCTACACTGAAGCTTTCTTT. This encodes CATRDRAYTEAFF.

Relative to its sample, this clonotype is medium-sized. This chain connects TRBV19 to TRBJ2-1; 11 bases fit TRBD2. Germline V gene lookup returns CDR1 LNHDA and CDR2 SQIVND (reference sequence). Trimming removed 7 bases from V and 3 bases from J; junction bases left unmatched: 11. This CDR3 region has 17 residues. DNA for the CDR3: TGTGCCAGTACTCCCCGTAGCGGGGGGGCTGTCTACAATGAGCAGTTCTTC. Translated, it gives CASTPRSGGAVYNEQFF.